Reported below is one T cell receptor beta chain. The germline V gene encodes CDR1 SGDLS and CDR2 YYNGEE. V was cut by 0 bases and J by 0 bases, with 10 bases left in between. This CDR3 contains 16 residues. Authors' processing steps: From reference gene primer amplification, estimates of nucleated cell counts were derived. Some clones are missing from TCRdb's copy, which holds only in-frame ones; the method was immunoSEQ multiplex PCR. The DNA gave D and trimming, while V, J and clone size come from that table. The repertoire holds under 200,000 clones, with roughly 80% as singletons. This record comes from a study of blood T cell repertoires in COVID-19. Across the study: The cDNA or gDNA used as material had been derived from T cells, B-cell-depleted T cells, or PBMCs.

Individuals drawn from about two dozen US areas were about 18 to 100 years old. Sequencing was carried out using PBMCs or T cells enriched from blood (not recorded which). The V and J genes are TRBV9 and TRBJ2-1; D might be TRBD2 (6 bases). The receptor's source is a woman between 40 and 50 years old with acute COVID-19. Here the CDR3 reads CASSVGAGSSYNEQFF. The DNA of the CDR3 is TGTGCCAGCAGCGTAGGGGCGGGGAGCTCCTACAATGAGCAGTTCTTC.